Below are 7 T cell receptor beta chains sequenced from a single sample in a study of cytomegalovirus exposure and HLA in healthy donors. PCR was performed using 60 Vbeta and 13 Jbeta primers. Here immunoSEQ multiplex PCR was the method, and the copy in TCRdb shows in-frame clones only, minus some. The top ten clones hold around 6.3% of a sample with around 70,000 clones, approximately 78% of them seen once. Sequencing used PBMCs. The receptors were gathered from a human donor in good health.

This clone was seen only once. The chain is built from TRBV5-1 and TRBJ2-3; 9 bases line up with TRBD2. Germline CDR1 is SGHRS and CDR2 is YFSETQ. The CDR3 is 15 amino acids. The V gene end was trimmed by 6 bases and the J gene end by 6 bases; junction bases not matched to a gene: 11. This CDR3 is CASTKGRGGYDTQYF. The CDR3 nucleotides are TGCGCCAGCACCAAGGGGCGGGGGGGCTACGATACGCAGTATTTT. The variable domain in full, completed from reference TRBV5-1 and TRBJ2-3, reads KAGVTQTPRYLIKTRGQQVTLSCSPISGHRSVSWYQQTPGQGLQFLFEYFSETQRNKGNFPGRFSGRQFSNSRSEMNVSTLELGDSALYLCASTKGRGGYDTQYFGPGTRLTVL.

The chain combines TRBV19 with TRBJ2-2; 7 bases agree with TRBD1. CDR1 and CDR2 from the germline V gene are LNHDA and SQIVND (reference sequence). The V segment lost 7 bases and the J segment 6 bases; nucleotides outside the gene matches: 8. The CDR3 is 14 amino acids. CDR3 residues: CASTTGQWAGELFF. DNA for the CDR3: TGTGCCAGTACCACGGGACAGTGGGCCGGGGAGCTGTTTTTT.

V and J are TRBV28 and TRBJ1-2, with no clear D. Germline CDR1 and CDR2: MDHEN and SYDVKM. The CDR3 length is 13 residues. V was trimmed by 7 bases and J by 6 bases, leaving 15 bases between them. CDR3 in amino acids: CASKIPGWDGYTF. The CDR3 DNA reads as TGTGCCAGCAAAATCCCCGGGTGGGATGGCTACACCTTC.

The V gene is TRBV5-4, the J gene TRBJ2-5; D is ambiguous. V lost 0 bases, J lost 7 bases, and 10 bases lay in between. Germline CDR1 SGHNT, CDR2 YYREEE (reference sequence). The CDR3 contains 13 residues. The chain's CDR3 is CASSLVGGGTQYF. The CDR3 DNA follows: TGTGCCAGCAGCTTGGTAGGCGGCGGGACCCAGTACTTC.

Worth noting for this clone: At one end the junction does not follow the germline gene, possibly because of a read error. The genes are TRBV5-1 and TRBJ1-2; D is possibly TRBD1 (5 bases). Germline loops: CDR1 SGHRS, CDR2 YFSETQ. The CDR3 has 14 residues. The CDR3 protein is CASSSRIQGYGYAF. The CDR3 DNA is TGCGCCAGCAGCTCGAGAATCCAGGGTTATGGCTACGCCTTC.

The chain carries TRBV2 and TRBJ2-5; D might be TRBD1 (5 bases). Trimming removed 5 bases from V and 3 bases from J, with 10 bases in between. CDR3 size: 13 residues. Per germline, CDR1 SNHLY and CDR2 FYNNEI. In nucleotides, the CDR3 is TGTGCCAGCAGTCAGGACACCGAAGAGACCCAGTACTTC. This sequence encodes CASSQDTEETQYF.

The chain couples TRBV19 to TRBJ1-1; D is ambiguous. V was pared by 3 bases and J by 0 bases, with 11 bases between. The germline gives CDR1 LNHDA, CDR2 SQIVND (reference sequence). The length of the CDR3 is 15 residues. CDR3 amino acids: CASSIRPTVNTEAFF. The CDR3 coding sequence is TGTGCCAGTAGTATCCGTCCTACGGTGAACACTGAAGCTTTCTTT.